These 28 T cell receptor beta chains originate from one sample sequenced in a study of blood T cell repertoires in COVID-19. Sequencing was performed with immunoSEQ multiplex PCR; in TCRdb, only in-frame clones are kept and a portion is missing. The data hold roughly 250,000 clones, with 65% to 85% observed a single time. The sample taken for sequencing was peripheral blood. The receptors were gathered from a woman aged 40 to 49 with active or convalescent COVID-19.

The J gene is TRBJ2-5, the V gene TRBV28; D remains ambiguous. The CDR3 consists of 15 residues. V shed 6 bases and J shed 2 bases, with 16 bases lying between them. Germline loops: CDR1 MDHEN, CDR2 SYDVKM. The CDR3 spells CASSTGHILQETQYF. DNA for the CDR3: TGTGCCAGCAGCACGGGTCACATCCTACAAGAGACCCAGTACTTC.

Here the CDR3 DNA reads TGCGCCAGCAGCTGGGACCGGGGACAGAATAAAGCTTTCTTT. This gives the protein CASSWDRGQNKAFF. This sequence joins TRBV5-1 and TRBJ1-1, with 7 positions matching TRBD1. Germline V gene lookup returns CDR1 SGHRS and CDR2 YFSETQ. V trimming: 3 bases; J trimming: 9 bases; junction bases outside the gene matches: 11. The length of the CDR3 is 14 residues.

The chain combines TRBV19 with TRBJ1-1; D unclear. The CDR3 loop spans 13 amino acids. The V end was cut by 4 bases, the J end by 6 bases, with 12 bases between. The germline V gene has CDR1 LNHDA and CDR2 SQIVND (reference sequence). This CDR3 reads CASSNREWAEAFF. In nucleotides, the CDR3 is TGTGCCAGTAGTAACCGGGAGTGGGCTGAAGCTTTCTTT.

A single count supports this clone. The chain recombines TRBV6-1 with TRBJ1-1, with a possible D match to TRBD1 (6 bases). Germline CDR1 is MNHNS and CDR2 is SASEGT. The CDR3 has 12 amino acids. V was pared by 3 bases and J by 8 bases, with 10 bases between. The CDR3 nucleotides read TGTGCCAGCAGTGAGAGAGACAGGGAAGCTTTCTTT. It is translated as CASSERDREAFF.

V gene TRBV25-1 combines with J gene TRBJ2-1, with 8 bases aligning to TRBD1. The V and J ends lost 7 bases and 2 bases, in that order; junction bases with no gene match: 7. CDR1 is MGHDK, CDR2 SYGVNS, per germline. The CDR3 totals 15 residues. The CDR3 loop reads CASTFGTGTYNEQFF. The CDR3 bases are TGTGCCAGCACCTTCGGGACAGGCACCTACAATGAGCAGTTCTTC.

In this sample, this clone turned up once. The chain has TRBV7-9 and TRBJ2-5; the D gene is possibly TRBD1 (6 bases). The CDR3 loop spans 15 amino acids. In germline, CDR1 is SEHNR, CDR2 FQNEAQ (reference sequence). The V end lost 5 bases, the J end lost 5 bases, and 18 bases lay between the germline ends. CDR3: CASSPGDQTSETQYF. The CDR3 nucleotides read TGTGCCAGCAGCCCAGGGGACCAGACCTCGGAGACCCAGTACTTC.

This clone was observed a few times. The chain combines TRBV2 with TRBJ1-2, with TRBD1 matching 10 bases. Germline-derived CDR1 and CDR2 are SNHLY and FYNNEI. CDR3 size: 14 residues. V was clipped by 8 bases and J by 7 bases; unmatched bases: 10. The CDR3 protein is CASGRQGAPSGYTF. The CDR3 DNA reads as TGTGCCAGCGGGAGACAGGGGGCACCTTCTGGCTACACCTTC. Variable domain in full (rest from reference TRBV2 and TRBJ1-2): EPEVTQTPSHQVTQMGQEVILRCVPISNHLYFYWYRQILGQKVEFLVSFYNNEISEKSEIFDDQFSVERPDGSNFTLKIRSTKLEDSAMYFCASGRQGAPSGYTFGSGTRLTVV.

This clone has more than one count but fewer than ten. This chain uses TRBV6-1 with TRBJ1-1; D might be TRBD1 (5 bases). Trimming shortened V by 2 bases and J by 4 bases, and 17 bases separated the two germline ends. CDR1 is MNHNS, CDR2 SASEGT, per germline. This CDR3 has 16 residues. The CDR3 DNA reads as TGTGCCAGCAGTGAATATCGGTTCCCGGGGGGCACTGAAGCTTTCTTT. Translation gives CASSEYRFPGGTEAFF.

This chain uses TRBV30 with TRBJ1-3; D unresolved. Germline CDR1 GTSNPN, CDR2 SVGIG (reference sequence). The CDR3 sequence is 15 residues long. V dropped 1 base and J dropped 2 bases, with 12 bases sitting between them. The CDR3 loop reads CAWSALGRAGNTIYF. The CDR3, as DNA: TGTGCCTGGAGTGCCCTGGGGAGAGCTGGAAACACCATATATTTT.

The chain recombines TRBV11-2 with TRBJ2-5; 10 positions agree with TRBD1. The V gene end was trimmed by 5 bases and the J gene end by 4 bases; junction bases not matched to a gene: 4. Germline loops: CDR1 SGHAT, CDR2 FQNNGV. The CDR3 is made up of 14 amino acids. In nucleotides, the CDR3 is TGTGCCAGCAGCCGACAGGGGGCGCGAGAGACCCAGTACTTC. Its translation: CASSRQGARETQYF.

The chain carries TRBV20-1 and TRBJ1-5; possible D gene TRBD1, 6 bases. Trimming cost V 3 bases and J 4 bases, with 13 bases left between them. CDR1 is DFQATT, CDR2 SNEGSKA, per germline (reference sequence). The CDR3 runs to 14 residues. CDR3 nucleotides: TGCAGTGCTAGTAGGGGGAGACAAAATCAGCCCCAGCATTTT. It encodes CSASRGRQNQPQHF.

The V and J genes are TRBV7-9 and TRBJ1-2; TRBD1 agrees at 8 bases. CDR1 and CDR2 (germline): SEHNR, FQNEAQ (reference sequence). The CDR3 extends over 15 amino acids. The V gene end was trimmed by 5 bases and the J gene end by 4 bases; junction bases not matched to a gene: 9. The CDR3 is CASSHDRGLLYGYTF. In nucleotides, the CDR3 is TGTGCCAGCAGCCATGACAGGGGCCTCCTCTATGGCTACACCTTC.

This clone has just a few counts. The chain carries TRBV5-1 and TRBJ2-7; D ambiguous. This CDR3 is built from 12 residues. The V gene's germline CDR1 is SGHRS and CDR2 YFSETQ. The V and J ends lost 4 bases and 3 bases respectively, with 8 bases between them. CDR3 in amino acids: CASSVDGYEQYF. Written as DNA, the CDR3 is TGCGCCAGCAGCGTGGACGGCTACGAGCAGTACTTC.

The gene calls are TRBV5-1 and TRBJ1-4; possible D gene TRBD1, 5 bases. Trimming removed 4 bases at V and 0 bases at J, with 10 bases between. CDR1 and CDR2 (germline): SGHRS, YFSETQ. This CDR3 has 15 residues. Here the CDR3 reads CASSGQGATNEKLFF. As DNA, the CDR3 is TGCGCCAGCAGCGGGCAGGGTGCAACTAATGAAAAACTGTTTTTT. The variable domain in full, completed from reference TRBV5-1 and TRBJ1-4, reads KAGVTQTPRYLIKTRGQQVTLSCSPISGHRSVSWYQQTPGQGLQFLFEYFSETQRNKGNFPGRFSGRQFSNSRSEMNVSTLELGDSALYLCASSGQGATNEKLFFGSGTQLSVL.

V usage is TRBV5-1 and J usage is TRBJ2-3; D call uncertain. CDR3 length: 12 residues. CDR1 is SGHRS and CDR2 is YFSETQ in the germline V gene. The V gene lost 3 bases and the J gene lost 6 bases, with 8 bases spanning the gap. The CDR3 region has the DNA TGCGCCAGCAGCTATACTATGGATACGCAGTATTTT. Translated, it gives CASSYTMDTQYF.

About this clone itself: A single base separates this from a much larger clone, so it may be a read error. Other DNA sequences in the sample encode the same CDR3. The V gene is TRBV11-2, the J gene TRBJ1-1; unclear D gene. This CDR3 spans 13 amino acids. Germline assignment: CDR1 SGHAT and CDR2 FQNNGV. Trimming pared 0 bases from V and 3 bases from J, leaving 5 bases between. CDR3 sequence: CASSLDRDTEAFF. The DNA of the CDR3 is TGTGCCAGCAGCTTAGACCGGGACACTGAAGCTTTCTTT.

J is TRBJ1-1 and V is TRBV6-4; 7 bases map to TRBD1. Per the germline V gene, CDR1 is MRHNA and CDR2 is SNTAGT. Trimming took 2 bases from V and 5 from J; bases not matched to a gene: 5. The CDR3 is made up of 14 amino acids. The CDR3 protein is CASSDRDRPTEAFF. The CDR3 DNA follows: TGTGCCAGCAGTGACAGGGACAGACCTACTGAAGCTTTCTTT.

The table lists this clone with a count of one. J is TRBJ1-1 and V is TRBV6-6; 7 bases are shared with TRBD1. Germline lookup yields CDR1 MNHNY and CDR2 SVGAGI (reference sequence). The CDR3 sequence is 15 residues long. The junction had 7 bases not matched to a gene; V was cut back by 5 bases and J by 1 base. CDR3 coding DNA: TGTGCCAGCAGTAATACAGGGGCCCCGAACACTGAAGCTTTCTTT. It yields the protein CASSNTGAPNTEAFF.

The J gene is TRBJ1-2, the V gene TRBV30; 10 nucleotides line up with TRBD1. Germline values: CDR1 GTSNPN, CDR2 SVGIG (reference sequence). V was clipped by 2 bases and J by 4 bases; unmatched bases: 7. The CDR3 spans 15 residues. The chain's CDR3 is CAWSSRDRGLYGYTF. Written as DNA, the CDR3 is TGTGCCTGGAGTTCAAGGGACAGGGGACTCTATGGCTACACCTTC.

V and J are TRBV7-2 and TRBJ1-6; D remains unclear. From germline, CDR1 is SGHTA and CDR2 FQGNSA. Trimming pared 1 base from V and 9 bases from J, leaving 7 bases between. There are 13 residues in the CDR3. The CDR3 region has the DNA TGTGCCAGCAGCTTAGGGGCCAGTTCACCCCTCCACTTT. It codes for CASSLGASSPLHF.

This chain joins TRBV12-3 or TRBV12-4 and TRBJ1-1; the D is unclear. V lost 6 bases, J lost 0 bases, and 5 bases lay in between. This CDR3 comprises 12 residues. DNA of the CDR3: TGTGCCAGCAGCATCATGAACACTGAAGCTTTCTTT. Residues: CASSIMNTEAFF.

This clone has only a few counts. CDR3 sequence: CASSLALGSHGYTF. CDR3 nucleotide sequence: TGCGCCAGCAGCTTGGCACTAGGGAGCCATGGCTACACCTTC. The chain carries TRBV5-1 and TRBJ1-2; unclear D gene. The germline V and J ends were trimmed by 0 bases and 6 bases, with 12 bases remaining between them. Germline V gene lookup returns CDR1 SGHRS and CDR2 YFSETQ. The CDR3 has 14 residues.

The chain links TRBV5-1 to TRBJ1-1; TRBD1 aligns across 7 bases. CDR1 is SGHRS and CDR2 is YFSETQ in the germline V gene. J lost 0 bases, V lost 4 bases, and 3 bases had no gene match. The CDR3 is 14 residues long. The CDR3 loop is CASSRQGVNTEAFF. The CDR3 bases are TGCGCCAGCAGCCGCCAGGGGGTGAACACTGAAGCTTTCTTT.

The chain combines TRBV9 with TRBJ2-1; D perhaps matches TRBD2 (6 bases). V lost 0 bases and J lost 9, with 16 bases in between. Germline V gives CDR1 SGDLS, CDR2 YYNGEE. The CDR3 runs to 15 residues. CDR3 sequence reads: CASSVGFGLAFEQFF. The CDR3 nucleotides are TGTGCCAGCAGCGTAGGATTTGGGCTAGCGTTTGAGCAGTTCTTC.

V and J are TRBV7-3 and TRBJ2-3, with 7 bases aligning to TRBD1. The CDR3 extends over 15 amino acids. The ends lost 6 bases at V and 2 bases at J; junction bases unmatched: 8. CDR1 is SGHTA, CDR2 FQGTGA, per germline. CDR3 DNA: TGTGCCAGCAGTCCAGAGACAGGGCCCACAGATACGCAGTATTTT. Its translation: CASSPETGPTDTQYF. The variable domain in full, completed from reference TRBV7-3 and TRBJ2-3, reads GAGVSQTPSNKVTEKGKYVELRCDPISGHTALYWYRQSLGQGPEFLIYFQGTGAADDSGLPNDRFFAVRPEGSVSTLKIQRTERGDSAVYLCASSPETGPTDTQYFGPGTRLTVL.

V and J are TRBV24-1 and TRBJ2-3, with 10 nucleotides matching TRBD1. J lost 5 bases, V lost 1 base, and 5 bases had no gene match. The CDR3 consists of 16 residues. Germline-derived CDR1 and CDR2 are KGHDR and SFDVKD. CDR3 DNA sequence: TGTGCCACCAGTGATTTCGGGACAGGGGAAGGAGATACGCAGTATTTT. Translation: CATSDFGTGEGDTQYF.

This sequence joins TRBV18 and TRBJ2-4, with D possibly being TRBD2 (6 bases). Trimming took off 3 bases at V and 6 bases at J, with 9 bases between the two ends. Germline values: CDR1 KGHSH, CDR2 LQKENI. This CDR3 comprises 13 residues. The DNA for the CDR3 is TGTGCCAGCTCACCTCCGGGACTAAACATTCAGTACTTC. It encodes CASSPPGLNIQYF.

The V call is TRBV6-5, the J call TRBJ2-7, with a possible D match to TRBD2 (6 bases). V lost 2 bases, J lost 2 bases, and 10 bases lay in between. There are 14 residues in the CDR3. Germline V lookup: CDR1 MNHEY, CDR2 SVGAGI. This CDR3 reads CASSYGGSTYEQYF. The CDR3, as DNA: TGTGCCAGCAGTTACGGGGGGAGCACCTACGAGCAGTACTTC.